A single T cell receptor beta chain is shown here with its context. The specificity of this receptor is unknown. The record has no base qualities; no much larger clone is one base away. To prepare the library, 5' RACE was applied. The data were produced on an Illumina HiSeq 2500. A second PCR of about 7 to 12 cycles was performed with a sample-barcoded 5' primer and a J-beta primer mix. A unique molecular identifier was introduced onto each TCR beta cDNA molecule by a template-switch 5' adaptor carrying 12 random nucleotides. At least 2.5 million CDR3-containing paired-end reads were obtained from each sample. All of the RNA was converted into first-strand cDNA using the Mint cDNA synthesis kit, with a TRBC-specific oligonucleotide serving as the primer. After uracil-DNA glycosylase treatment, a first 18-cycle PCR used universal primers M1SS and BC2_uni_R on all cDNA. For the original study's pipeline: For normalization, 1 million high-quality reads were randomly selected from each sample, with every read carrying a distinct molecular identifier. Instead of being binned into consensus sequences, reads with shared molecular identifiers were discarded. CDR3 identification, clonotype clustering and error correction used MiTCR with a Q25 quality threshold and the strictest error-elimination algorithm. A nonparametric unseen species model with Euler transformation was used to estimate a lower bound on total TCR beta diversity. In TCRdb, the public reads were trimmed at Q25 with fastp and aligned with MiXCR, with productive beta chains retained. Rows with one shared CDR3 protein collapse into an entry with the most common genes and DNA. The V and J calls and clone size are TCRdb's, not the authors'. This sample lists around 1.1 million distinct CDR3 sequences; 35% to 45% were detected once. The ten largest clones add up to roughly 13% of the sample.

The data stem from a study of blood T cells in healthy people across ages (dated by TCRdb to between 2014 and 2016). About the study as a whole: In model experiments, template switching captured about one uniquely barcoded TCR beta cDNA molecule for every two T cells. The study measured age-related changes in TCR beta repertoire diversity using deep sequencing normalized with unique cDNA molecular identifiers. Donors were grouped into four age groups: young (average approximately 16 years), middle-aged (approximately 41), aged (around 60) and long-lived (less than 85). To avoid experimental bias, donors of different ages were randomly spread across the sequencing lanes. Two additional independent replicas of 1 million unique cDNA reads from the same blood draw were analyzed for two donors (one aged 18 to 30 and one aged 80 or older).

According to the germline V gene (reference sequence), CDR1 reads SEHNR and CDR2 reads FQNEAQ. The CDR3 starts with the cysteine, ends with the phenylalanine, and has 15 residues. Solely the CDR3 DNA is kept, with 45 bases framed from the first base. Compared with germline, V lacks 2 bases and J lacks 8 bases; bases without a gene match: 8. The donors were around 39 Caucasian individuals from Russia, aged roughly 6 to 100 years, who were systemically healthy. Ten milliliters of peripheral blood were drawn from each donor into EDTA-treated Vacutainer tubes. Ficoll-Paque density-gradient centrifugation was used to isolate PBMCs, with at least 7 million obtained per sample. Total RNA, at least 5 micrograms per sample, was extracted from PBMCs with Trizol reagent. The percentages of naive CD45RAhigh/CD27high T cells were determined by flow cytometry on a PBMC aliquot from every donor. Overall results and qualifications from the work: Estimates of total diversity based on one million sequenced T cells were considered lower bounds and underestimates. A strong correlation was found between observed TCR beta diversity and the percentage of naive T cells measured by flow cytometry. Because donor CMV infection status was unknown, age-related changes in expanded clonotypes were potentially confounded. Observed TCR beta diversity per million T cells fell roughly linearly with age, and a significant reduction was already apparent by age roughly 41. Compared with the aged group, the long-lived group had more naive CD4+ T cells, fewer expanded clones and increased TCR diversity, a pattern suggesting age selection. Because profiling used bulk unsorted PBMCs, naive and antigen-experienced compartments could not be compared conclusively.

This sequence originates from a man aged 18 to 29 in good health. The source material was blood. Recombination connected TRBV7-9 to TRBJ1-2; the junction holds 10 bases that match TRBD1. Read as DNA, the sequence is TGTGCCAGCAGCTTATCGGGACAGGGGCTTAAAGGCTACACCTTC. The translation is CASSLSGQGLKGYTF.